This T cell receptor beta chain was recorded in a study of T cells in Graves' hyperthyroidism and ophthalmopathy. The table lists this clonotype with many counts. Absence of ophthalmopathy progression within 18 months defined stable Graves' hyperthyroidism. The hyperthyroidism was newly diagnosed and had lasted under 2 months; the patients were aged 18 to 65. The authors took PBMCs from over 8.5 ml fresh peripheral blood. The source material, RNA transcripts, was used to amplify TCR beta CDR3 regions. The TCR CDR3 was amplified in a first-round RT-PCR using the HTBI primer set. TCRdb fed the multiplex PCR reads into MiXCR, producing one record per CDR3 protein. The table lists a few hundred thousand distinct CDR3 sequences, approximately 13% of them singletons, with around 9.2% in the top ten. This CDR3 contains 16 residues. The V end lost 0 bases, the J end lost 1 base, and 13 bases lay between the germline ends. Germline V gene sequence: CDR1 DFQATT, CDR2 SNEGSKA (reference sequence).

The chain links TRBV20-1 to TRBJ1-5, with a tentative D call TRBD1 (5 bases). The receptor comes from a woman aged 18-30 years with Graves' hyperthyroidism. The sequenced sample was blood. The CDR3 is CSARDSQGYSNQPQHF. In nucleotides, the CDR3 is TGCAGTGCTAGAGATAGTCAGGGCTACAGCAATCAGCCCCAGCATTTT.